The present TCR beta chain was sequenced within a study of blood T cells in healthy people across ages (dated by TCRdb to the mid-2010s). Describing the broader study: In model experiments, template switching captured about one uniquely barcoded TCR beta cDNA molecule for every two T cells. Age-related changes in TCR beta repertoire diversity were measured in the study by deep sequencing normalized with unique cDNA molecular identifiers. Two additional independent replicas of 1 million unique cDNA reads from the same blood draw were analyzed for two donors (one aged 18 to 29 and one aged 80 or older). Donors of different ages were randomly distributed across sequencing lanes to avoid experimental bias. The donors were split into four age groups: young (average 16 years), middle-aged (39), aged (around 67) and long-lived (under 85).

General conclusions and limits of the study: Observed TCR beta diversity correlated strongly with the percentage of naive T cells measured by flow cytometry. Because donor CMV infection status was unknown, age-related changes in expanded clonotypes were potentially confounded. Because profiling used bulk unsorted PBMCs, naive and antigen-experienced compartments could not be compared conclusively. Compared with the aged group, the long-lived group had more naive CD4+ T cells, fewer expanded clones and increased TCR diversity, a pattern suggesting age selection. Estimates of total diversity from one million sequenced T cells were regarded as lower bounds and underestimates. Observed TCR beta diversity per million T cells fell roughly linearly with age, and a significant reduction was already apparent by age around 36.

The receptor library was made with 5' RACE. The reads were generated on an Illumina HiSeq 2500. A second PCR of about 6 to 12 cycles was performed with a sample-barcoded 5' primer and a J-beta primer mix. Each TCR beta cDNA molecule received a unique molecular identifier from a template-switch 5' adaptor carrying 12 random nucleotides. Each sample yielded at least 2.5 million CDR3-containing paired-end reads. First-strand cDNA synthesis was performed from all RNA using the Mint cDNA synthesis kit, with priming by a TRBC-specific oligonucleotide. After uracil-DNA glycosylase treatment, a first 18-cycle PCR used universal primers M1SS and BC2_uni_R on all cDNA. For the original study's pipeline: For normalization, 1 million high-quality reads, each with a distinct molecular identifier, were randomly selected from each sample. Reads sharing molecular identifiers were discarded rather than binned into consensus sequences. MiTCR, set to a Q25 quality threshold and the strictest error-elimination algorithm, was used for CDR3 identification, clonotype clustering and error correction. A nonparametric unseen species model with Euler transformation was used to estimate lower-bound total TCR beta diversity. TCRdb trimmed the raw reads at Q25, called clones with MiXCR and kept productive beta chains. Identical CDR3 protein sequences are pooled into one entry, listed with their most common genes and DNA. The V and J calls reflect TCRdb's pipeline rather than the authors' work. Across this sample there are 1.5 million to 2 million distinct CDR3 sequences, with 25% to 30% seen only once. About 7.7% of the sample belongs to the ten largest clones.

This clonotype has only a few counts. What this receptor recognizes is not known. Base qualities were left out, and no much larger clone turns up one base away. V is cut back by 3 bases and J by 4 bases, with 9 bases in the junction unmatched. CDR1 and CDR2, looked up from the germline V gene (reference sequence), are DFQATT and SNEGSKA. The CDR3 runs 15 amino acids, cysteine and phenylalanine included. CDR3 DNA only is kept here, 45 bases in frame from base 1. Systemically healthy Caucasian individuals from Russia, over 30 in total and aged roughly 6 to 100 years, were included as donors. Approximately 10 milliliters of peripheral blood were collected from each donor into EDTA-treated Vacutainer tubes. Ficoll-Paque density-gradient centrifugation was used to isolate PBMCs, with at least 7 million per sample. Trizol reagent was used to extract total RNA from PBMCs, with at least 5.5 micrograms per sample. Naive CD45RAhigh/CD27high T cell percentages were measured by flow cytometry on a PBMC aliquot from every donor.

The material sequenced was blood. The sequence links TRBV20-1 to TRBJ1-5; TRBD1 lines up with 7 middle nucleotides. The receptor's source is a woman in her twenties or thirties in good health. The base sequence is TGCAGTGCTAGCTATTCAGGGGGTCGAAATCAGCCCCAGCATTTT. This yields the protein CSASYSGGRNQPQHF.